What follows are 5 T cell receptor beta chains derived from one specimen sequenced in a study of PD-1 blockade in classical Hodgkin lymphoma. Data came from immunoSEQ multiplex PCR; TCRdb stores just in-frame clones and leaves some out. This sample has almost 95,000 clones, with about 83% found just once. The sample's time point: cycle 4 day 1 (C4D1), after less than seven weeks of nivolumab. Every one of the patients relapsed after autologous stem cell transplantation (brentuximab vedotin exposure was variable). The specimen comprised peripheral blood mononuclear cells (PBMCs), sampled before the fourth cycle of nivolumab. These TCRs come from a human donor with classical Hodgkin lymphoma.

The chain links TRBV19 to TRBJ1-4; 7 bases fit TRBD1. Trimming at V came to 6 bases and at J to 10 bases, leaving 2 bases not matched to a gene. The CDR3 is made up of 11 amino acids. The germline V gene encodes CDR1 LNHDA and CDR2 SQIVND (reference sequence). The CDR3: CASSPGGKLFF. CDR3 bases: TGTGCCAGTAGCCCAGGGGGAAAACTGTTTTTT.

This clone was counted a few times. The chain couples TRBV27 to TRBJ2-6, with D perhaps TRBD2 (6 bases). CDR1 and CDR2 from the germline V gene are MNHEY and SMNVEV (reference sequence). The CDR3 runs 17 residues. The V end was cut by 4 bases, the J end by 1 base, with 14 bases between. The CDR3 region has the DNA TGTGCCAGCAGTTCCCGCGGGACGGGATCTGGGGCCAACGTCCTGACTTTC. Its protein is CASSSRGTGSGANVLTF.

This rearrangement joins TRBV10-1 to TRBJ2-2; 13 bases match TRBD2. Germline V gives CDR1 WNHNN, CDR2 SYGVQD (reference sequence). The CDR3 totals 17 residues. V was clipped by 6 bases and J by 2 bases; unmatched bases: 6. Here the CDR3 reads CASSPGLAGANTGELFF. The CDR3 DNA is TGCGCCAGCAGCCCCGGACTAGCGGGAGCCAACACCGGGGAGCTGTTTTTT.

The chain carries TRBV30 and TRBJ1-3, with D hard to call. CDR3 size: 15 residues. V dropped 1 base and J dropped 0 bases, with 10 bases sitting between them. CDR1 and CDR2 from the germline V gene are GTSNPN and SVGIG (reference sequence). CDR3 coding DNA: TGTGCCTGGAGTGATGGGCGGATCTCTGGAAACACCATATATTTT. Amino acids: CAWSDGRISGNTIYF.

This clone appeared once. This rearrangement joins TRBV28 to TRBJ1-4, with TRBD1 as a possible D gene (6 bases). The germline V gene encodes CDR1 MDHEN and CDR2 SYDVKM. The CDR3 length is 17 residues. V was pared by 3 bases and J by 8 bases, with 22 bases between. This CDR3 is CASSFPASTGRGEKLFF. The CDR3 DNA sequence: TGTGCCAGCAGTTTCCCCGCAAGCACAGGGCGAGGGGAAAAACTGTTTTTT.